Following are 21 T cell receptor beta chains from one sample sequenced in a study of human T cells and chemical hapten exposure. As to time point: patch test 2, 6 weeks after DPC sensitization. Described treatment: therapeutic diphenylcyclopropenone sensitization with weekly scalp DPC. TCRdb fed the RACE reads into MiXCR, producing one record per CDR3 protein. The sample holds some 88,000 distinct CDR3 sequences, about 10% seen once. Specimen: whole blood, collected in connection with sensitization to the hapten diphenylcyclopropenone (DPC). The receptors come from a man aged 40-50 years with alopecia areata. Some clones in this sample may be carry-over from other donors' samples.

In this sample, this clonotype turned up a few times. The chain recombines TRBV7-2 with TRBJ2-3; 12 bases are shared with TRBD1. The germline CDR1 and CDR2 sequences are SGHTA and FQGNSA. CDR3 length equals 14 residues. J lost 4 bases, V lost 8 bases, and 4 bases had no gene match. The DNA of the CDR3 is TGTGCCAGCTCGGGACAGGGGGCCCCAGATACGCAGTATTTT. Translating it yields CASSGQGAPDTQYF.

This clonotype was seen at least ten times. The chain couples TRBV28 to TRBJ1-2, with 10 bases fitting TRBD1. The CDR3 sequence is 13 residues long. V shed 10 bases and J 7 bases; nucleotides not matched to a gene: 9. Germline CDR1 MDHEN, CDR2 SYDVKM. For the CDR3, the DNA is TGTGCCACCAAGGACAGGGGGGTCGGTGGCTACACCTTC. The encoded protein is CATKDRGVGGYTF.

This clonotype was recorded many times. The chain employs TRBV6-2 or TRBV6-3 and TRBJ1-5; D gene uncertain. Trimming removed 2 bases from V and 2 bases from J, with 10 bases in between. This CDR3 is 15 amino acids long. Per the germline V gene, CDR1 is MNHEY and CDR2 is SVGEGT. CDR3 in amino acids: CASSYPTEGNQPQHF. The CDR3 bases are TGTGCCAGCAGTTACCCTACAGAGGGCAATCAGCCCCAGCATTTT.

The CDR3 DNA sequence: TGTGCCAGCAGTCCTCGTTGGGGCACTAGCACAGATACGCAGTATTTT. This translates into CASSPRWGTSTDTQYF. The J gene is TRBJ2-3, the V gene TRBV12-3 or TRBV12-4, with a possible D match to TRBD1 (5 bases). Between the trimmed V and J ends, which lost 5 bases and 0 bases, there was a span of 15 bases. This CDR3 spans 16 amino acids.

The V gene is TRBV5-4, the J gene TRBJ2-1; 7 bases are shared with TRBD1. V shed 0 bases and J 10 bases; nucleotides not matched to a gene: 7. The CDR3 sequence is 14 residues long. Germline V gene data show CDR1 as SGHNT and CDR2 as YYREEE (reference sequence). CDR3 loop: CASSLGGKDREQFF. The CDR3 region has the DNA TGTGCCAGCAGCTTGGGGGGGAAGGACAGGGAGCAGTTCTTC.

This clonotype appeared many times. The genes are TRBV5-6 and TRBJ1-4; D not resolved. The CDR3 length is 17 residues. CDR1 and CDR2 (germline): SGHDT, YYEEEE. The germline V and J ends were trimmed by 1 base and 0 bases, with 13 bases remaining between them. CDR3 nucleotides: TGTGCCAGCAGCTTGTCTACAGAATATGCAACTAATGAAAAACTGTTTTTT. Translating gives CASSLSTEYATNEKLFF. Full variable domain (rest looked up from reference TRBV5-6 and TRBJ1-4): DAGVTQSPTHLIKTRGQQVTLRCSPKSGHDTVSWYQQALGQGPQFIFQYYEEEERQRGNFPDRFSGHQFPNYSSELNVNALLLGDSALYLCASSLSTEYATNEKLFFGSGTQLSVL.

This clonotype was recorded many times. The V gene is TRBV7-9, the J gene TRBJ2-7, with D uncertain. There are 14 residues in the CDR3. The germline V gene encodes CDR1 SEHNR and CDR2 FQNEAQ (reference sequence). Trimming stripped 11 bases from V and 2 bases from J, with 19 bases between. The CDR3 DNA sequence: TGTGCCCGACTTGCATCCCTACAGACCTACGAGCAGTACGTC. This gives the protein CARLASLQTYEQYV.

The chain couples TRBV5-1 to TRBJ2-7, with D possibly being TRBD1 or TRBD2 (6 bases each). Germline CDR1 reads SGHRS; CDR2 reads YFSETQ. The germline V and J ends were trimmed by 6 bases and 9 bases, with 22 bases remaining between them. This CDR3 is 14 amino acids long. The CDR3 loop reads CASTKGGGYEAQYF. The CDR3 nucleotides read TGCGCCAGCACCAAGGGGGGAGGTTACGAGGCGCAGTACTTC.

This clonotype came up a few times. The chain couples TRBV4-3 to TRBJ2-3; D not certain. The CDR3 is 15 residues long. Trimming removed 1 base from V and 2 bases from J, with 10 bases in between. Germline V gene sequence: CDR1 LGHNA, CDR2 YSLEER. CDR3 DNA sequence: TGCGCCAGCAGCCAAGCGGCGGACCACACAGATACGCAGTATTTT. Its protein product is CASSQAADHTDTQYF.

The chain uses TRBV20-1 and TRBJ2-1, with 10 positions matching TRBD2. V was clipped by 0 bases and J by 7 bases; unmatched bases: 3. CDR3 length: 14 amino acids. Germline V gene data show CDR1 as DFQATT and CDR2 as SNEGSKA (reference sequence). The CDR3 region has the DNA TGCAGTGCTAGAGATGGGACTAGCGTTAATGAGCAGTTCTTC. As protein: CSARDGTSVNEQFF.

J is TRBJ2-5 and V is TRBV6-6, with a possible D match to TRBD1 (6 bases). The V gene lost 5 bases and the J gene lost 1 base, with 8 bases spanning the gap. This CDR3 contains 13 residues. Germline CDR1 MNHNY, CDR2 SVGAGI (reference sequence). The CDR3 spells CASSGQIQETQYF. The CDR3 DNA reads TGTGCCAGCAGTGGACAGATCCAAGAGACCCAGTACTTC.

Comments on this clonotype: Since a much larger clone is just one base distant, this may be a read error. The conserved closing phenylalanine or tryptophan is absent in this CDR3, likely reflecting a read error. This sequence joins TRBV5-1 and TRBJ2-6; no definite D call. Between the trimmed V and J ends, which lost 1 base and 0 bases, there was a span of 8 bases. This CDR3 is 16 amino acids long. The germline gives CDR1 SGHRS, CDR2 YFSETQ. The CDR3 is CASSLTQNSGANVLTY. The CDR3 DNA follows: TGCGCCAGCAGCTTGACCCAAAACTCTGGGGCCAACGTCCTGACTTAC.

This clonotype was counted at least ten times. The chain employs TRBV6-5 and TRBJ1-1; 8 bases line up with TRBD1. This CDR3 is 15 amino acids long. V shed 4 bases and J 0 bases; nucleotides not matched to a gene: 4. The germline gives CDR1 MNHEY, CDR2 SVGAGI. The CDR3 loop is CASSLTGGLNTEAFF. In nucleotides, the CDR3 is TGTGCCAGCAGTTTAACAGGGGGATTGAACACTGAAGCTTTCTTT.

This clonotype came up a few times. The chain recombines TRBV16 with TRBJ1-5; 7 nucleotides agree with TRBD1. The ends lost 0 bases at V and 4 bases at J; junction bases unmatched: 3. Germline V gene lookup returns CDR1 KGHSY and CDR2 FQNENV. The CDR3 covers 15 residues. CDR3 region: CASSQSGQANQPQHF. The DNA of the CDR3 is TGTGCCAGCAGCCAATCTGGACAGGCTAATCAGCCCCAGCATTTT.

V and J are TRBV4-3 and TRBJ1-5; tentative D call: TRBD1 (6 bases). V lost 1 base and J 4 bases, leaving 11 bases between the germline ends. Germline-derived CDR1 and CDR2 are LGHNA and YSLEER. There are 15 residues in the CDR3. The CDR3, as DNA: TGCGCCAGCAGCCAAGCGGACAGCCCTAATCAGCCCCAGCATTTT. It translates to CASSQADSPNQPQHF.

In its sample, this clonotype was seen a few times. The chain combines TRBV29-1 with TRBJ2-1; 12 nucleotides agree with TRBD2. Unmatched junction bases numbered 7, after V lost 6 bases and J lost 7 bases. Per the germline V gene, CDR1 is SQVTM and CDR2 is ANQGSEA. CDR3 size: 14 residues. CDR3 region: CSVAGTSGRNEQFF. The CDR3 DNA follows: TGCAGCGTGGCCGGGACTAGCGGGCGTAATGAGCAGTTCTTC.

The table lists this clonotype with a few counts. The V and J genes are TRBV5-6 and TRBJ1-1; weak D call: TRBD1 (5 bases). The CDR3 has 14 residues. CDR1 is SGHDT, CDR2 YYEEEE, per germline. The ends were cut back, 5 bases at V and 5 bases at J, with 16 bases in the middle. The DNA of the CDR3 is TGTGCCAGCAGGGGGGAGATTGTGGAGACTGAAGCTTTCTTT. Its translation: CASRGEIVETEAFF. The entire variable domain, with the rest obtained from reference TRBV5-6 and TRBJ1-1, is as follows: DAGVTQSPTHLIKTRGQQVTLRCSPKSGHDTVSWYQQALGQGPQFIFQYYEEEERQRGNFPDRFSGHQFPNYSSELNVNALLLGDSALYLCASRGEIVETEAFFGQGTRLTVV.

This clonotype was recorded a few times. The chain combines TRBV20-1 with TRBJ1-1, with 9 bases identical to TRBD1. CDR1 and CDR2 from the germline V gene are DFQATT and SNEGSKA (reference sequence). V was pared by 6 bases and J by 4 bases, with 6 bases of the junction left unmatched. This CDR3 has 13 amino acids. This chain's CDR3 is CSAPGQGGTEAFF. DNA of the CDR3: TGCAGTGCCCCGGGACAGGGTGGCACTGAAGCTTTCTTT.

This clonotype turned up a few times. V and J are TRBV12-3 or TRBV12-4 and TRBJ1-2; D not certain. V dropped 4 bases and J dropped 2 bases, with 8 bases sitting between them. The CDR3 is 13 amino acids. The CDR3 DNA sequence: TGTGCCAGCAGTTCTCAAGGGAACTATGGCTACACCTTC. It encodes CASSSQGNYGYTF.

This clonotype came up a few times. The V and J genes are TRBV19 and TRBJ2-1, with no clear D. The length of the CDR3 is 14 residues. The V and J ends lost 5 bases and 0 bases respectively, with 8 bases between them. Germline V lookup: CDR1 LNHDA, CDR2 SQIVND (reference sequence). The CDR3 DNA sequence: TGTGCCAGTAGTGTGGTCAGCTCCTACAATGAGCAGTTCTTC. This gives the protein CASSVVSSYNEQFF. Filled out from reference TRBV19 and TRBJ2-1, the complete variable domain reads DGGITQSPKYLFRKEGQNVTLSCEQNLNHDAMYWYRQDPGQGLRLIYYSQIVNDFQKGDIAEGYSVSREKKESFPLTVTSAQKNPTAFYLCASSVVSSYNEQFFGPGTRLTVL.

The rearrangement links TRBV28 to TRBJ2-1; unclear D gene. The CDR3 spans 16 residues. The germline V and J ends were trimmed by 2 bases and 2 bases, with 13 bases remaining between them. The germline CDR1 and CDR2 sequences are MDHEN and SYDVKM. CDR3 DNA: TGTGCCAGCAGTTTAGATTCCAGGCTCGCCTACAATGAGCAGTTCTTC. This gives the protein CASSLDSRLAYNEQFF.